The entry that follows covers one TCR beta chain sequence. Its antigen is undetermined. Germline V CDR1 and CDR2: SGHDN, FVKESK. This CDR3 comprises 18 residues. Trimming pared 4 bases from V and 0 bases from J, leaving 19 bases between. This sample stems from a study of OX40 agonist ivuxolimab in advanced cancers. The wider study: Partial responses were recorded for three patients, including one with hepatocellular carcinoma and two with cutaneous melanoma.

General study findings and limits: CD4+ T cells averaged fewer expanded clones than CD8+ T cells. In the 0.1 to 3.0 mg/kg range, CD4+ and CD8+ blood T cells had expanded clonally by week 6.

Some clones are missing from TCRdb's copy, which holds only in-frame ones; the method was immunoSEQ multiplex PCR. The data hold about 66,000 clones, with 91% observed a single time. The input for sequencing was CD4+ or CD8+ T cells sorted from blood, taken in a trial of the OX40 agonist ivuxolimab. The receptor comes from an adult with an advanced solid tumor such as melanoma, head and neck, liver or kidney cancer. The V gene is TRBV14, the J gene TRBJ1-5; perhaps TRBD1 as D (6 bases). The CDR3 loop reads CASSRPGHELYSNQPQHF. The CDR3 DNA reads as TGTGCCAGCAGCCGACCGGGACACGAACTTTATAGCAATCAGCCCCAGCATTTT. Drawing the rest from reference TRBV14 and TRBJ1-5, the complete variable domain is EAGVTQFPSHSVIEKGQTVTLRCDPISGHDNLYWYRRVMGKEIKFLLHFVKESKQDESGMPNNRFLAERTGGTYSTLKVQPAELEDSGVYFCASSRPGHELYSNQPQHFGDGTRLSIL.